The entry that follows covers one TCR beta chain sequence. Its antigen is undetermined. This table comes from immunoSEQ multiplex PCR, and its TCRdb copy is limited to in-frame clones, with some not included. Of more than 50,000 clones in the sample, about 89% are singletons; the top ten hold under 2%. The data originate from a study of OX40 agonist ivuxolimab in advanced cancers. General study points: Those patients achieving a partial response at 0.1-3.0 mg/kg showed among the lowest clonal expansion.

The CDR3 is 14 amino acids. Germline loops: CDR1 PRHDT, CDR2 FYEKMQ (reference sequence). The germline V and J ends were trimmed by 3 bases and 6 bases, with 12 bases remaining between them. V usage is TRBV13 and J usage is TRBJ1-5, with a possible D match to TRBD1 (5 bases). This material consisted of CD4+ or CD8+ T cells sorted from blood, taken in a trial of the OX40 agonist ivuxolimab. This TCR came from an adult with an advanced solid tumor such as melanoma, head and neck, liver or kidney cancer. The CDR3: CASSFGTSGQPQHF. In DNA, the CDR3 is TGTGCCAGCAGCTTCGGGACCTCCGGTCAGCCCCAGCATTTT.